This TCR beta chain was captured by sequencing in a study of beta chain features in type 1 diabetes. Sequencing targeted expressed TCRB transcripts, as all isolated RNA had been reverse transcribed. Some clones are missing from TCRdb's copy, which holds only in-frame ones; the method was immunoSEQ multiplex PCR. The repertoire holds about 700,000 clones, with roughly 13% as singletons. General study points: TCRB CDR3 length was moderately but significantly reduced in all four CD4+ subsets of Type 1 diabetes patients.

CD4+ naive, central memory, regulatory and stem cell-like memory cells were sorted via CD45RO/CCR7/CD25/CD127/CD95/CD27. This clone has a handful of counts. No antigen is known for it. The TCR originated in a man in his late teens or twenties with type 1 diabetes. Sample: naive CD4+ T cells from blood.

The CDR3 DNA follows: TGTGCCTGGAGAGCTGACCGAACCCGAACGAACAACTATGGCTACACCTTC. Translated: CAWRADRTRTNNYGYTF. V gene TRBV30 combines with J gene TRBJ1-2; D is uncertain. Germline lookup yields CDR1 GTSNPN and CDR2 SVGIG (reference sequence). V was trimmed by 3 bases and J by 2 bases, leaving 22 bases between them. CDR3 length: 17 residues.